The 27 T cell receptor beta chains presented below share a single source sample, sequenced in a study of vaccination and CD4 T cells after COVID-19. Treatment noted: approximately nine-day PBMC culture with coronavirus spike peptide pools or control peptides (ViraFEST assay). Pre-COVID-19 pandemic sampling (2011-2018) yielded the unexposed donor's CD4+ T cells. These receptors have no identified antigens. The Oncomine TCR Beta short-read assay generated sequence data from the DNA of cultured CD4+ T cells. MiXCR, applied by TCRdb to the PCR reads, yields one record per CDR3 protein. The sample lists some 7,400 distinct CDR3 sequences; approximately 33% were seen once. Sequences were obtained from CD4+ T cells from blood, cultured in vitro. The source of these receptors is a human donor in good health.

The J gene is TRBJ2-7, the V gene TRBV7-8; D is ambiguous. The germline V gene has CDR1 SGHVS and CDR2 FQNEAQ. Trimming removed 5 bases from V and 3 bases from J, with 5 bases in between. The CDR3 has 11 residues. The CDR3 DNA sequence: TGTGCCAGCAGCAAGGACTACGAGCAGTACTTC. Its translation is CASSKDYEQYF.

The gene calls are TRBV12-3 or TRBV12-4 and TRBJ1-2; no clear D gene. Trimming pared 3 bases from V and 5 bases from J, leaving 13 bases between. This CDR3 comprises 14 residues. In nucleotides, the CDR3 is TGTGCCAGCAGTTTTTCCTCCGGAAGTTATGGCTACACCTTC. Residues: CASSFSSGSYGYTF.

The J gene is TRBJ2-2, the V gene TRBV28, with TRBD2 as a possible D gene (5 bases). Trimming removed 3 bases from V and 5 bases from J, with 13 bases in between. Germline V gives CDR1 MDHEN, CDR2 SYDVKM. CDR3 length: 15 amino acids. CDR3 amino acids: CASSFAGVKTGELFF. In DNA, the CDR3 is TGTGCCAGCAGTTTTGCCGGGGTAAAGACCGGGGAGCTGTTTTTT.

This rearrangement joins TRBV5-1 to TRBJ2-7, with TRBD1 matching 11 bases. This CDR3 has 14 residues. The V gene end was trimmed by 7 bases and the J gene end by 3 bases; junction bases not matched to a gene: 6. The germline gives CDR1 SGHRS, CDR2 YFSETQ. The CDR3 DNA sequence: TGCGCCAGCGAACCGGGACAGGGGGACTACGAGCAGTACTTC. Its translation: CASEPGQGDYEQYF.

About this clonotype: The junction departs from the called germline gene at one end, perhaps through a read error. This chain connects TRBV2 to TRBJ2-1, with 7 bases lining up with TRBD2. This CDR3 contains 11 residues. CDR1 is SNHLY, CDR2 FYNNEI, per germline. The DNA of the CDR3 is TGTGCCAGCAGAGACCGGGACGCGGGGGTCTTC. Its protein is CASRDRDAGVF.

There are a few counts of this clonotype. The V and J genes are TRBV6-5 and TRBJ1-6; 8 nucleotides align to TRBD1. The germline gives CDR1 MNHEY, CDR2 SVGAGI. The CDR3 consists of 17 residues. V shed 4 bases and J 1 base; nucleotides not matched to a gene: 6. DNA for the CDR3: TGTGCCAGCAGTTTATCAGGGGGCCCGTCCTATAATTCACCCCTCCACTTT. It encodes CASSLSGGPSYNSPLHF.

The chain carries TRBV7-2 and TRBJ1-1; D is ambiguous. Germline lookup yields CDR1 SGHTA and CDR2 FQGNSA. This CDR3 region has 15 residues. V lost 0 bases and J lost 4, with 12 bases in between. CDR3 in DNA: TGTGCCAGCAGCTTAGCTCCGGGGATGGGCACTGAAGCTTTCTTT. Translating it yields CASSLAPGMGTEAFF.

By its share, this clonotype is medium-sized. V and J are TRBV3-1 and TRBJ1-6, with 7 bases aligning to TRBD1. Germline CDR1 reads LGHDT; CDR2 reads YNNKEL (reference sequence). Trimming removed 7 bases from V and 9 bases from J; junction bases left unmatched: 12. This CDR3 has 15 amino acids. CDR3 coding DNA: TGTGCCAGCACCAGGACAGGTCCGGGGAGTTCACCCCTCCACTTT. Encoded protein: CASTRTGPGSSPLHF.

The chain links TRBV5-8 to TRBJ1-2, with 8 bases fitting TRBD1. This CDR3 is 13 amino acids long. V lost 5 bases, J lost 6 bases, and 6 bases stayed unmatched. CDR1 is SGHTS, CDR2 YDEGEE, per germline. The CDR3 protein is CASSPGGANGYTF. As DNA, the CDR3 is TGTGCCAGCAGTCCAGGGGGCGCGAATGGCTACACCTTC.

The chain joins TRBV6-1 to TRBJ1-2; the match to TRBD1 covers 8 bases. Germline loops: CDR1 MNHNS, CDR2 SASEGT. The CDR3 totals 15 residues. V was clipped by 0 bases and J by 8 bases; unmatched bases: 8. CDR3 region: CASSEAQGASRGYTF. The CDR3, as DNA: TGTGCCAGCAGTGAAGCGCAGGGGGCGTCGAGGGGCTACACCTTC.

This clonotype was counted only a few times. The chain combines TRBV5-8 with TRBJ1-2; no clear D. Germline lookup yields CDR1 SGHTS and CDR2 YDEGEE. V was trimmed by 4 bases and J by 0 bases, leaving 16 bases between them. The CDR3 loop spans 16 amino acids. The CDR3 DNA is TGTGCCAGCAGCCCTAGGTGGGGAATAGCTAACTATGGCTACACCTTC. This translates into CASSPRWGIANYGYTF.

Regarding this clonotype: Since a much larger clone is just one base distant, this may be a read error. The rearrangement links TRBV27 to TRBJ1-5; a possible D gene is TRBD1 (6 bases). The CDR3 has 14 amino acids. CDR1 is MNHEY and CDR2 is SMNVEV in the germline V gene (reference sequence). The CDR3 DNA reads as TGTGCCAGCGGTAGTGGGGGCGGCGGACAGCCCCGGCATTTT. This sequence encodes CASGSGGGGQPRHF.

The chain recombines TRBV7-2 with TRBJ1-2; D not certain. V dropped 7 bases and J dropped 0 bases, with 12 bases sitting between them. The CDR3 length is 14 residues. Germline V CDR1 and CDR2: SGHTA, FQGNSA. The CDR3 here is CASTPAGTNYGYTF. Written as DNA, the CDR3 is TGTGCCAGCACCCCCGCAGGAACTAACTATGGCTACACCTTC.

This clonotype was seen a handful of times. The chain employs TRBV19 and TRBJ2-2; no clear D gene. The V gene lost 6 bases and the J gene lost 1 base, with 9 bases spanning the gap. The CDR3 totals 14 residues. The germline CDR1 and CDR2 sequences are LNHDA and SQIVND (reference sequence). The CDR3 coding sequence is TGTGCCAGTAGCGACTCCTTGAACACCGGGGAGCTGTTTTTT. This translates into CASSDSLNTGELFF.

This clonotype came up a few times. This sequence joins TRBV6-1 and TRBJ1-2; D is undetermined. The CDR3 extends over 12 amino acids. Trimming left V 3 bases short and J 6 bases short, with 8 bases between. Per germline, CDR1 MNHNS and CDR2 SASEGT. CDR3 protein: CASSDRSDGYTF. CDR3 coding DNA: TGTGCCAGCAGTGACCGGTCAGATGGCTACACCTTC.

CDR3 sequence: CASSGGDTDTQYF. The CDR3 coding sequence is TGTGCCAGCAGTGGGGGGGACACAGATACGCAGTATTTT. This chain connects TRBV6-4 to TRBJ2-3, with D maybe TRBD2 (6 bases). Trimming removed 4 bases from V and 2 bases from J, with 7 bases in between. The germline gives CDR1 MRHNA, CDR2 SNTAGT. The CDR3 length is 13 residues.

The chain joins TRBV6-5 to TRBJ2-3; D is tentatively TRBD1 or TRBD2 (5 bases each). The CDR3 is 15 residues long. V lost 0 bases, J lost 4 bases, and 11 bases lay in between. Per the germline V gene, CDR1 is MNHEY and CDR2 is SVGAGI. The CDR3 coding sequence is TGTGCCAGCAGTTACTCGAGACAGAGGGCAGATACGCAGTATTTT. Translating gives CASSYSRQRADTQYF.

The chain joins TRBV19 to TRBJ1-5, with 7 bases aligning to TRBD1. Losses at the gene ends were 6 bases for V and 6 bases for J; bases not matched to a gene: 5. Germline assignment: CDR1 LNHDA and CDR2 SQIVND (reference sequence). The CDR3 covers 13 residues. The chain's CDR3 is CASSIQGTQPQHF. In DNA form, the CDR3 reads TGTGCCAGTAGCATACAGGGGACTCAGCCCCAGCATTTT.

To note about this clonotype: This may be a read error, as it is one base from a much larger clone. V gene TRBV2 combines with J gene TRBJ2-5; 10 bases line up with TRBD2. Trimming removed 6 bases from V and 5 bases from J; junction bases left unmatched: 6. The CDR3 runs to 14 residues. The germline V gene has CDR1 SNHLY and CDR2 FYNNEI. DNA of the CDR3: TGTGCCAGCAGATGGCTAGCGGGGGTGGAGACCCAGTACTTC. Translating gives CASRWLAGVETQYF.

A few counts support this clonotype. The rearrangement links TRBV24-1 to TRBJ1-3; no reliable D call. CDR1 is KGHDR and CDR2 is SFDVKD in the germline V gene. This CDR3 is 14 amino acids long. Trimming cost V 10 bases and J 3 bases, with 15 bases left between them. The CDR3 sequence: CATIPSVVGNTIYF. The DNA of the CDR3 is TGTGCCACTATACCCTCGGTGGTTGGAAACACCATATATTTT.

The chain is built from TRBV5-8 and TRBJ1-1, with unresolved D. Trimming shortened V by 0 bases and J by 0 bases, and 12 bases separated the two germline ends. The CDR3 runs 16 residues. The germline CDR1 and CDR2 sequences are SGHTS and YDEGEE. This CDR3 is CASSLVGNGVNTEAFF. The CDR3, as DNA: TGTGCCAGCAGCTTGGTGGGGAACGGGGTGAACACTGAAGCTTTCTTT.

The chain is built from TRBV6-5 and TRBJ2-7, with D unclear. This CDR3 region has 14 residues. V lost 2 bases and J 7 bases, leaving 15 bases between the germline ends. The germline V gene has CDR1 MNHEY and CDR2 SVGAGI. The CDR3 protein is CASSYALESGEQYF. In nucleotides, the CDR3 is TGTGCCAGCAGTTACGCCTTGGAGAGTGGGGAGCAGTACTTC.

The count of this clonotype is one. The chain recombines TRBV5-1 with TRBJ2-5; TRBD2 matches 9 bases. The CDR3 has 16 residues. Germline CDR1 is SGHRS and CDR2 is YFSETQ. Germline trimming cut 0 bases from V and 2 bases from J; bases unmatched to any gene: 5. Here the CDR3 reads CASSLVFAGGQETQYF. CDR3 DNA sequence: TGCGCCAGCAGCTTGGTTTTTGCGGGGGGGCAAGAGACCCAGTACTTC.

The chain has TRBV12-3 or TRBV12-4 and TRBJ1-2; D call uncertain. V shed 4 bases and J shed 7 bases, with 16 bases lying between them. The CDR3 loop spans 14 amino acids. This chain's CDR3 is CASSSDWAASGYTF. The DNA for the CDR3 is TGTGCCAGCAGTTCCGACTGGGCCGCTAGTGGCTACACCTTC.

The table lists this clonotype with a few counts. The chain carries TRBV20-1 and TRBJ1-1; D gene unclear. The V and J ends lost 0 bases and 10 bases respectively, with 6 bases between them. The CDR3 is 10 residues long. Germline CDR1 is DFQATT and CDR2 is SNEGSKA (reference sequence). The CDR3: CSARDIGAFF. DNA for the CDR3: TGCAGTGCTAGAGATATTGGAGCTTTCTTT.

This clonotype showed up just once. The CDR3 protein is CASTDGVQETQYF. Written as DNA, the CDR3 is TGTGCCAGCACAGACGGAGTACAAGAGACCCAGTACTTC. The chain links TRBV7-2 to TRBJ2-5; D is unresolved. V was clipped by 7 bases and J by 2 bases, with 11 bases between them. The CDR3 covers 13 residues. The germline V gene has CDR1 SGHTA and CDR2 FQGNSA.

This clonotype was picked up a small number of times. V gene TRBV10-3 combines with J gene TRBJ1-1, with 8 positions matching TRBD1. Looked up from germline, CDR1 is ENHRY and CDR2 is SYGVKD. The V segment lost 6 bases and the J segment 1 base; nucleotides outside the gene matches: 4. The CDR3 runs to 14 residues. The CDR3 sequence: CAIRGQAKNTEAFF. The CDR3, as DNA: TGTGCCATCAGGGGACAGGCGAAGAACACTGAAGCTTTCTTT.